This T cell receptor beta chain was documented in a study of blood T cell repertoires in COVID-19. Study overall: Sample material is recorded as cDNA or gDNA derived from T cells, B-cell-depleted T cells, or PBMCs.

Participant-reported clinical history was the basis for cohort assignment. The CDR3 spans 13 residues. Germline V lookup: CDR1 SEHNR, CDR2 FQNEAQ (reference sequence). Trimming removed 2 bases from V and 8 bases from J, with 10 bases in between. Original processing notes: Reference gene primer amplification in the assay estimated nucleated cell counts. Data came from immunoSEQ multiplex PCR; TCRdb stores just in-frame clones and leaves some out. V, J and clone size reflect that table, while D and trimming were determined from the DNA. The data contain approximately 360,000 clones, around nine tenths of them singletons.

Sequenced material: PBMCs or T cells enriched from blood (not recorded which). This clonotype was sampled from a woman aged 25-40 years with acute COVID-19. The rearrangement uses TRBV7-9 and TRBJ1-3; tentative D call: TRBD1 (5 bases). The CDR3, as DNA: TGTGCCAGCAGCTTAATTCAGGGTCACACCATATATTTT. This gives the protein CASSLIQGHTIYF.